This T cell receptor beta chain was observed in a study of OX40 agonist ivuxolimab in advanced cancers. For the study at large: Three patients responded partially, comprising one with hepatocellular carcinoma and two with cutaneous melanoma.

The protocol was immunoSEQ multiplex PCR, while the TCRdb copy is restricted to in-frame clones and leaves out a portion. The data hold approximately 80,000 clones, with about nine tenths observed a single time. The study, taken as a whole, reports: Expanded clones belonging to CD8+ T cells outnumbered, on average, those of CD4+.

Sampled blood was obtained at baseline, cycle 4 day 1, and cycle 7 day 1. The germline V gene encodes CDR1 SEHNR and CDR2 FQNEAQ (reference sequence). The trim removed 5 bases at V and 9 bases at J, leaving 14 bases unmatched. This CDR3 is built from 16 residues. Comment on this clone: The antigen is undetermined.

The clonotype was recovered from an adult with an advanced solid tumor such as melanoma, head and neck, liver or kidney cancer. V and J are TRBV7-9 and TRBJ2-1; 9 nucleotides agree with TRBD1. The source material was CD4+ or CD8+ T cells sorted from blood, sampled in a trial of the OX40 agonist ivuxolimab. CDR3 loop: CASSPPSPQGASEQFF. DNA of the CDR3: TGTGCCAGCAGCCCCCCCTCCCCACAGGGGGCGAGTGAGCAGTTCTTC. Using reference TRBV7-9 and TRBJ2-1 for the parts outside the CDR3, the full variable domain is DTGVSQNPRHKITKRGQNVTFRCDPISEHNRLYWYRQTLGQGPEFLTYFQNEAQLEKSRLLSDRFSAERPKGSFSTLEIQRTEQGDSAMYLCASSPPSPQGASEQFFGPGTRLTVL.